The T cell receptor beta chain under discussion was sequenced for a study of blood T cells in healthy people across ages. Overall study findings and caveats: PBMC samples, being unsorted, prevented any conclusive comparison of naive and antigen-experienced cells.

Unmatched junction bases numbered 8, after V lost 4 bases and J lost 5 bases. The CDR3 is 15 amino acids. Germline CDR1 reads LGHNA; CDR2 reads YNFKEQ. With a J-beta primer mix and a sample-barcoded 5' primer, a second PCR ran about 7 to 12 cycles. TCRdb analysed the 5' RACE reads with MiXCR anew, one entry per CDR3 protein. The data contain approximately 2,000,000 distinct CDR3 sequences, 35% to 50% of them singletons. This clonotype has a handful of counts. What it recognizes is unknown. V is TRBV4-2 and J is TRBJ1-5; 7 positions match TRBD1. This receptor was identified in a human donor in good health. The sample consisted of blood. The DNA of the CDR3 is TGTGCCAGCAGCCCTGTGGGACAGTCTTATCAGCCCCAGCATTTT. Translation: CASSPVGQSYQPQHF.